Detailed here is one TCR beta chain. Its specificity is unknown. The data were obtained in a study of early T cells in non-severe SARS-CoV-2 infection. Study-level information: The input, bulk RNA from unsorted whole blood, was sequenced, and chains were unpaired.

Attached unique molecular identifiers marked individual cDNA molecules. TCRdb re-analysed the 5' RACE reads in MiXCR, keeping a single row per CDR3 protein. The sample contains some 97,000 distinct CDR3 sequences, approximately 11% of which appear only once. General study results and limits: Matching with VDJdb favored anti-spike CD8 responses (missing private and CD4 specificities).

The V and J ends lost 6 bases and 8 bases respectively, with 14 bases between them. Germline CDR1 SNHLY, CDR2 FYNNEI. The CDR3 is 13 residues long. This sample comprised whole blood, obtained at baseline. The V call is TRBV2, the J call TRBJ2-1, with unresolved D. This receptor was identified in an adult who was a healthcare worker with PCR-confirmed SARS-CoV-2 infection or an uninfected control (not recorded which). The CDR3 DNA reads TGTGCCAGCAGCGTAGAAGTTGGCGATGAGCAGTTCTTC. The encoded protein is CASSVEVGDEQFF. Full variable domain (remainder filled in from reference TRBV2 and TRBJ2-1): EPEVTQTPSHQVTQMGQEVILRCVPISNHLYFYWYRQILGQKVEFLVSFYNNEISEKSEIFDDQFSVERPDGSNFTLKIRSTKLEDSAMYFCASSVEVGDEQFFGPGTRLTVL.